This T cell receptor beta chain was recorded in a study of T cell responses to AZD1222 COVID-19 vaccine. About the research overall: Pooling covered second doses at about 4 or about 12 weeks.

V dropped 4 bases and J dropped 5; count of bases not matched to a gene: 6. This CDR3 is 14 amino acids long. CDR1 and CDR2 from the germline V gene are MNHEY and SVGAGI. Regarding the study as a whole: Reportedly, nearly half of unique spike TCRs recognized epitopes outside B.1.351/B.1.1.7 mutations.

Data came from immunoSEQ multiplex PCR; TCRdb stores just in-frame clones and leaves some out. The top ten hold 1.5% to 2% of the sample, which has some 170,000 clones, roughly nine tenths seen once. On this clone itself: Its cognate antigen is unknown.

Sample: peripheral blood, taken on day 0 of AZD1222 vaccination. V and J are TRBV6-5 and TRBJ1-1, with TRBD1 matching 8 bases. The origin of this receptor is an adult in good health. CDR3 amino acids: CASSFRGQSTEAFF. CDR3 DNA: TGTGCCAGCAGTTTCAGGGGGCAATCGACTGAAGCTTTCTTT.